A selection of T cell receptor beta chains follows, all from one sample in a study of read filtering for tumor transcriptome and immune sequencing. TCRdb recomputed calls from the reads with MiXCR, one row per CDR3 protein. Of tens of thousands of distinct CDR3 sequences listed, around a fifth are singletons. The material sequenced was a population of CD138-negative cells sorted from bone marrow. These receptors came from a donor aged 40 or over with multiple myeloma. Each CDR3 is given with its conserved first and last residue. Clone size appears in some rows only: once, few, many, or a class for an expanded clone.

clone_size v_call cdr3_aa
few TRBV28 CASSFGDGNTEAFF
. TRBV3-1 CASSQRGGSTEAFF
. TRBV7-2 CASSLQGALTWELFF
. TRBV29-1 CSVEARGGLPGELFF
few TRBV2 CASSSGQGEKNIQYF
. TRBV7-2 CASSFSTNTGELFF
many TRBV5-1 CASSSLTGGDGTEAFF
. TRBV12-3/TRBV12-4 CASRGTGGAFQPQHF
many TRBV5-1 CASSLSPGNEQFF
many TRBV7-9 CASSLGTGQGKVDTQYF
many TRBV9 CASSVRGITDTQYF
few TRBV29-1 CSGLQGVGETQYF
many TRBV11-3 CASSLSGRGDTQYF
many TRBV4-2 CASSRGTGGYEQYF
many TRBV2 CASKPAGGPGDTQYF